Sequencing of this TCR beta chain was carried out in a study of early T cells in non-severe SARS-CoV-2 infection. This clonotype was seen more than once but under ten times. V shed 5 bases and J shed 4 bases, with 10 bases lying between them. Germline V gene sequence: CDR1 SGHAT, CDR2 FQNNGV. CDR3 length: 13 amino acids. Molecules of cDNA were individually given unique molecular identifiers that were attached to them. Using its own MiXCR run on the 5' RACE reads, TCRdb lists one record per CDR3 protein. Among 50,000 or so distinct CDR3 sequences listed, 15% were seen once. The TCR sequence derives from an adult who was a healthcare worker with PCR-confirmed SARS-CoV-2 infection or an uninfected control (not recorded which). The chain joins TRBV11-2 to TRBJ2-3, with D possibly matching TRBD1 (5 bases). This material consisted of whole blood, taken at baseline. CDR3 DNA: TGTGCCAGCAGCCCCCAGGGCCCAGATACGCAGTATTTT. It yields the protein CASSPQGPDTQYF.